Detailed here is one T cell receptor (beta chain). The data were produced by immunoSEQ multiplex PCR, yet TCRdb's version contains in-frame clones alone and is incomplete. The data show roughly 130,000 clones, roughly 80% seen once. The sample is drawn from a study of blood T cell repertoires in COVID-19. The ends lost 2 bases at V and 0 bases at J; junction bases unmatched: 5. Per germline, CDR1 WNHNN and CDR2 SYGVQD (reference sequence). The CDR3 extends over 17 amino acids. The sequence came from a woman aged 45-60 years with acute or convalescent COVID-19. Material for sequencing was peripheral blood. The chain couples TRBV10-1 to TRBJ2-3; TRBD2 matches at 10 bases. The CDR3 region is CASSEEPSGGSTDTQYF. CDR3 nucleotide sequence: TGCGCCAGCAGTGAGGAGCCTAGCGGGGGCAGCACAGATACGCAGTATTTT.